This T cell receptor (beta chain) was obtained from a study of T cell responses to AZD1222 COVID-19 vaccine. Study-wide points: Donors skewed white British and female; clonal diversity was possibly underestimated. CD4 TCRs associated with vaccination spanned spike, dominating at 160-218 and 743-854.

CDR1 is MNHEY, CDR2 SMNVEV, per germline (reference sequence). Deletions cut 2 bases from V and 4 bases from J, with 9 bases between. This CDR3 region has 13 residues. This clone was picked up one time. What it binds is unknown. Sequencing used immunoSEQ multiplex PCR; TCRdb keeps in-frame clones, though not all of them. The data contain around 160,000 clones, roughly 94% of them singletons. This sequence originates from an adult who received the AZD1222 COVID-19 vaccine. The chain combines TRBV27 with TRBJ2-7; D uncertain. The sample here was peripheral blood, taken 28 days after the second AZD1222 dose. CDR3 sequence reads: CASSLQPGYEQYF. The CDR3 DNA sequence: TGTGCCAGCAGTTTACAGCCAGGTTACGAGCAGTACTTC.